This T cell receptor (beta chain) came from a study of cytomegalovirus exposure and HLA in healthy donors. General study findings and limits: In vitro, a few CMV-associated chains proved specific for CMV antigens.

On this clone: Its matching antigen is unknown.

Libraries were prepared by immunoSEQ multiplex PCR; TCRdb keeps only in-frame clonotypes and omits some of them. The sample lists 150,000 to 200,000 clones, about 88% occurring once. V lost 3 bases, J lost 0 bases, and 14 bases lay in between. Per the germline V gene, CDR1 is KGHSH and CDR2 is LQKENI. The CDR3 runs 16 residues. The rearrangement joins TRBV18 to TRBJ2-5; D is possibly TRBD1 (6 bases). The clonotype was recovered from a young woman in good health and CMV-seronegative. The sequenced material came from PBMCs. CDR3 sequence: CASSPPRTDYQETQYF. CDR3 DNA sequence: TGTGCCAGCTCACCCCCTAGGACAGATTACCAAGAGACCCAGTACTTC. Supplemented by reference TRBV18 and TRBJ2-5, the full variable domain reads NAGVMQNPRHLVRRRGQEARLRCSPMKGHSHVYWYRQLPEEGLKFMVYLQKENIIDESGMPKERFSAEFPKEGPSILRIQQVVRGDSAAYFCASSPPRTDYQETQYFGPGTRLLVL.